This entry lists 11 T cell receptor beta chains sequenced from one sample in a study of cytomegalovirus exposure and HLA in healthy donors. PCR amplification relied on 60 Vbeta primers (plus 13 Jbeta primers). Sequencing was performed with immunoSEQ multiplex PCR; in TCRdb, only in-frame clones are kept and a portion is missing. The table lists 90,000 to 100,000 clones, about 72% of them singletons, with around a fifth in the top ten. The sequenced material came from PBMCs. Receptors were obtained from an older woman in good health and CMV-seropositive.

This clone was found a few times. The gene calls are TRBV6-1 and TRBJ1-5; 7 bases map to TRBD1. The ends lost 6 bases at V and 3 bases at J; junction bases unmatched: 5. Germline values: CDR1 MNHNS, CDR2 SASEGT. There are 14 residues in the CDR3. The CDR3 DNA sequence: TGTGCCAGCAGAAGGACAGGAAACAATCAGCCCCAGCATTTT. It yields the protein CASRRTGNNQPQHF.

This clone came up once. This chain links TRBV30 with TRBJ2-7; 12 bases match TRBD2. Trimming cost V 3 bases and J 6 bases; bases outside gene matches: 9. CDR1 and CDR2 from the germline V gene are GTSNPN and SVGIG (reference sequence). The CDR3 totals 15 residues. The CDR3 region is CAWRPVGLAGSEQYF. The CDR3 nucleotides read TGTGCCTGGAGACCAGTCGGACTAGCGGGATCCGAGCAGTACTTC.

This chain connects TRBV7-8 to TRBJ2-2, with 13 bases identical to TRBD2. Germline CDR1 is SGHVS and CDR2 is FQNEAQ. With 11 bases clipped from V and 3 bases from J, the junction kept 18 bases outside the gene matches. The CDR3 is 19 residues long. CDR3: CASPPNRLAGGPDTGELFF. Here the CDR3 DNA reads TGTGCCTCACCACCTAACAGACTAGCGGGAGGCCCGGACACCGGGGAGCTGTTTTTT.

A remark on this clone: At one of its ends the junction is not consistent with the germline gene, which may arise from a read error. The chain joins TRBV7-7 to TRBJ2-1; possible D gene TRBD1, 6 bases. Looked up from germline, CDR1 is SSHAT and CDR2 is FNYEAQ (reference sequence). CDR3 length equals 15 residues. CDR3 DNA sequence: TGTGCTAGCAGCGAGACAGGTGAGGCCTACAATGAGCAGTTCTTC. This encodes CASSETGEAYNEQFF.

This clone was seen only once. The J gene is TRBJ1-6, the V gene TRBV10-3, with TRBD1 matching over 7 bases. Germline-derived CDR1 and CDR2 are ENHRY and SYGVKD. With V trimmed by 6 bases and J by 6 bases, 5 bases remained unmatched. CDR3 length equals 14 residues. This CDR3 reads CAIRGTESNSPLHF. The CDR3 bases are TGTGCCATCAGGGGGACAGAGTCTAATTCACCCCTCCACTTT.

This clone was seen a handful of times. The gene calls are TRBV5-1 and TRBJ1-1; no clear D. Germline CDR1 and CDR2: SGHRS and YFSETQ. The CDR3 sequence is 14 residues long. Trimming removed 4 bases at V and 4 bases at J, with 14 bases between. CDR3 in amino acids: CASSTSDTSTEAFF. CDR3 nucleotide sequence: TGCGCCAGCAGCACCTCCGACACCTCCACTGAAGCTTTCTTT.

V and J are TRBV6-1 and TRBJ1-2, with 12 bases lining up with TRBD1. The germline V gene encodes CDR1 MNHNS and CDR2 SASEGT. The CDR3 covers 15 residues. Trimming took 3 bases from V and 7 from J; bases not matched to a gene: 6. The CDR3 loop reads CASSELGQGALGYTF. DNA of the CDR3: TGTGCCAGCAGTGAGTTGGGACAGGGGGCACTTGGCTACACCTTC.

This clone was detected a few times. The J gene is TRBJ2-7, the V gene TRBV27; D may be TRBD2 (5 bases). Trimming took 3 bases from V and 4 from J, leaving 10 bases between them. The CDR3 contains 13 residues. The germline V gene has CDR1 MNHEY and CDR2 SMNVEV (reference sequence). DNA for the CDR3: TGTGCCAGCAGTTTCGGACGGGGTTACGAGCAGTACTTC. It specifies CASSFGRGYEQYF.

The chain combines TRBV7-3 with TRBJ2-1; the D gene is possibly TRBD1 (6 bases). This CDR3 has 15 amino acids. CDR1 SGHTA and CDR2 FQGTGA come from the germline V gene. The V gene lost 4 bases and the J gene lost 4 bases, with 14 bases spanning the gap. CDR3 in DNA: TGTGCCAGCAGCTCCCCCGGGACAAGATACAATGAGCAGTTCTTC. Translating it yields CASSSPGTRYNEQFF.

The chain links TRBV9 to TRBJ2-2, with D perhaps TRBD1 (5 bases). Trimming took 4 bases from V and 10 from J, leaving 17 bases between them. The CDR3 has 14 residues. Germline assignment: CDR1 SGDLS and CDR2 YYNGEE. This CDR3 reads CASSPRTNREELFF. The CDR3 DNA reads TGTGCCAGCAGCCCACGGACAAATAGGGAGGAGCTGTTTTTT.

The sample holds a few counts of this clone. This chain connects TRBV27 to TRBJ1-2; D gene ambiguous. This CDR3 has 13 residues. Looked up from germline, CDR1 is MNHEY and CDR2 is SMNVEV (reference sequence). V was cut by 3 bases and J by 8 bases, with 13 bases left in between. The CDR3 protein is CASSFLGAEGYTF. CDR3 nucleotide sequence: TGTGCCAGCAGTTTCCTAGGTGCGGAAGGCTACACCTTC.